The rows below give T cell receptor beta chains drawn from one sample of a study of cytomegalovirus exposure and HLA in healthy donors. Sequencing used immunoSEQ multiplex PCR; TCRdb keeps in-frame clones, though not all of them. This sample has 60,000 to 70,000 clones, with roughly 92% found just once. Sequenced sample: PBMCs. All receptors derive from a young man in good health and CMV-seropositive. CDR3s include the opening cysteine and the closing phenylalanine or tryptophan. The order of the fields is D gene, clone size, J gene, CDR3 length, V gene, CDR3 DNA, CDR3 protein. The D gene is left open where the match is weak. Expanded clones are given a class, and other clones once, few, many or no size at all.

TRBD1 . TRBJ2-4 17 TRBV18 TGTGCCAGCTCACCCACCGGGACAGGGGTCACCAAAAACATTCAGTACTTC CASSPTGTGVTKNIQYF
TRBD2 . TRBJ2-1 14 TRBV14 TGTGCCAGCAGCCTAGCGGGGTACTACAATGAGCAGTTCTTC CASSLAGYYNEQFF
TRBD2 . TRBJ2-3 18 TRBV19 TGTGCCAGTAGTATGTTGACTAGCGGGACCGCCCTGGGGGATACGCAGTATTTT CASSMLTSGTALGDTQYF
TRBD2 . TRBJ2-7 15 TRBV27 TGTGCCAGCAGCCATGGACTAGCGGGGTTACACGAGCAGTACTTC CASSHGLAGLHEQYF
. . TRBJ2-2 14 TRBV4-2 TGTGCCAGCAGCCTGTCACGGGATGCCGGGGAGCTGCTTTTT CASSLSRDAGELLF
. once TRBJ2-1 15 TRBV5-6 TGTGCCAGCAGTTACAACCAGGGCCTTTCCAATGAGCAGTTCTTC CASSYNQGLSNEQFF
. . TRBJ2-5 14 TRBV7-6 TGTGCCAGCAGCTCACAGGGAAGCCAAGAGACCCAGTACTTC CASSSQGSQETQYF
. . TRBJ2-2 15 TRBV28 TGTGCCAGCAGTTTACGAGAGATCTTCACCGGGGAGCTGTTTTTT CASSLREIFTGELFF
. . TRBJ2-7 15 TRBV4-1 TGCGCCAGCAGCCAAGTCAGCGGTCATTACTACGAGCAGTACTTC CASSQVSGHYYEQYF
TRBD2 . TRBJ2-7 13 TRBV28 TGTGCCAGCCTGGCGGGAGGCTCCTACGAGCAGTACTTC CASLAGGSYEQYF
TRBD1 . TRBJ1-1 10 TRBV2 TGTGCCAGCAGGCTGGACAGGGCTTTCTTT CASRLDRAFF
. . TRBJ1-1 13 TRBV28 TGTGCCAGCAGTTTAGCCGGGGTCGCTGAAGCTTTCTTT CASSLAGVAEAFF
TRBD2 . TRBJ2-3 15 TRBV6-1 TGTGCCAGCAGCTCCGGGACTAAGAGCACAGATACGCAGTATTTT CASSSGTKSTDTQYF
TRBD1 . TRBJ2-7 15 TRBV7-9 TGTGCCAGCAGCTCTAGGACAGGGGACTTCTACGAGCAGTACTTC CASSSRTGDFYEQYF
TRBD1 once TRBJ2-5 18 TRBV27 TGTGCCAGCAGTCACCGACCATTCACAGGGGGCGCGGAAGAGACCCAGTACTTC CASSHRPFTGGAEETQYF